Listed here are 27 T cell receptor beta chains from one sample, sequenced in a study of shared clonotypes between healthy human individuals. The protocol was immunoSEQ multiplex PCR, while the TCRdb copy is restricted to in-frame clones and leaves out a portion. This table has under 300,000 clones, over 50% appearing once. Sequenced material: memory CD4+ T cells sorted from blood. Stated subset: CD45RA-negative fraction. These receptors all come from a man aged 25-45 years in good health.

This sequence joins TRBV19 and TRBJ2-3, with 10 bases that match TRBD2. The V gene end was trimmed by 1 base and the J gene end by 6 bases; junction bases not matched to a gene: 4. Looked up from germline, CDR1 is LNHDA and CDR2 is SQIVND (reference sequence). The CDR3 contains 15 residues. The chain's CDR3 is CASSIAASGSDTQYF. The CDR3 nucleotides are TGTGCCAGTAGTATAGCGGCTAGCGGGAGTGATACGCAGTATTTT.

The chain couples TRBV6-6 to TRBJ2-3; 9 bases fit TRBD2. This CDR3 region has 16 residues. Losses at the gene ends were 5 bases for V and 4 bases for J; bases not matched to a gene: 10. The germline V gene has CDR1 MNHNY and CDR2 SVGAGI (reference sequence). The CDR3 region is CASSLRGGRASDTQYF. As DNA, the CDR3 is TGTGCCAGCAGTCTCCGGGGCGGGAGGGCGTCAGATACGCAGTATTTT.

CDR3 nucleotide sequence: TGTGCCAGCAGTGAAGAGAGGTTCGCTGGCTACACCTTC. It is translated as CASSEERFAGYTF. The V gene is TRBV2, the J gene TRBJ1-2; no firm D call. CDR1 and CDR2 (germline): SNHLY, FYNNEI. Trimming stripped 1 base from V and 7 bases from J, with 10 bases between. The CDR3 extends over 13 amino acids.

The chain couples TRBV7-2 to TRBJ1-3, with a weak D call TRBD1 (5 bases). Per germline, CDR1 SGHTA and CDR2 FQGNSA. The CDR3 extends over 15 amino acids. The germline V and J ends were trimmed by 5 bases and 0 bases, with 11 bases remaining between them. CDR3 amino acids: CASSLRVSSGNTIYF. The CDR3 DNA sequence: TGTGCCAGCAGCCTCAGGGTGAGCTCTGGAAACACCATATATTTT.

The table lists this clone with a few counts. This rearrangement joins TRBV10-1 to TRBJ2-5; D is uncertain. Trimming left V 0 bases short and J 5 bases short, with 4 bases between. Germline V gene data show CDR1 as WNHNN and CDR2 as SYGVQD (reference sequence). The CDR3 has 12 residues. In nucleotides, the CDR3 is TGCGCCAGCAGTGAGTCCGGCGAGACCCAGTACTTC. The encoded protein is CASSESGETQYF.

This sequence joins TRBV7-2 and TRBJ2-7; D is unclear. The V and J ends lost 1 base and 0 bases respectively, with 13 bases between them. Germline V gene data show CDR1 as SGHTA and CDR2 as FQGNSA. The CDR3 is made up of 16 amino acids. DNA for the CDR3: TGTGCCAGCAGCTTAGGGCCCCTAAAAAGCTCCTACGAGCAGTACTTC. This encodes CASSLGPLKSSYEQYF. The full variable domain, its missing parts supplied by reference TRBV7-2 and TRBJ2-7, is GAGVSQSPSNKVTEKGKDVELRCDPISGHTALYWYRQSLGQGLEFLIYFQGNSAPDKSGLPSDRFSAERTGGSVSTLTIQRTQQEDSAVYLCASSLGPLKSSYEQYFGPGTRLTVT.

This clone has just a few counts. The chain's CDR3 is CASSTQGSQPQHF. CDR3 in DNA: TGTGCCAGCAGCACACAGGGGAGTCAGCCCCAGCATTTT. The rearrangement links TRBV7-2 to TRBJ1-5; 7 nucleotides line up with TRBD1. This CDR3 region has 13 residues. The germline CDR1 and CDR2 sequences are SGHTA and FQGNSA. The V and J ends lost 5 bases and 6 bases, in that order; junction bases with no gene match: 4.

The chain is built from TRBV12-5 and TRBJ2-3, with a weak D call TRBD1 (5 bases). CDR1 and CDR2 from the germline V gene are LGHNT and FRNRAP. CDR3 length: 14 residues. Trimming removed 7 bases at V and 0 bases at J, with 11 bases between. CDR3 DNA sequence: TGTGCTAGTGCCCCAGGGTTTAGCACAGATACGCAGTATTTT. This translates into CASAPGFSTDTQYF.

As regards this clone: A read error may account for a junction end that differs from germline. The chain is built from TRBV27 and TRBJ2-3; D is perhaps TRBD2 (5 bases). The CDR3 sequence is 15 residues long. Germline CDR1 is MNHEY and CDR2 is SMNVEV (reference sequence). The CDR3: CASSLAGLGEDTQCF. CDR3 DNA: TGTGCCAGCAGTTTAGCGGGCTTAGGAGAGGATACGCAGTGTTTT.

The chain couples TRBV29-1 to TRBJ2-1, with TRBD2 matching 14 bases. J gave up 7 bases and V 2 bases, and 4 bases lay outside the gene matches. The CDR3 consists of 15 residues. Germline V gene sequence: CDR1 SQVTM, CDR2 ANQGSEA. CDR3 bases: TGCAGCGTTGAATTCGGGACTAGCGGGAGAAATGAGCAGTTCTTC. Translating it yields CSVEFGTSGRNEQFF.

The rearrangement uses TRBV6-5 and TRBJ2-1; TRBD2 agrees at 8 bases. V lost 2 bases to trimming and J lost 7 bases; unmatched junction nucleotides: 7. CDR1 MNHEY and CDR2 SVGAGI come from the germline V gene. CDR3 size: 15 residues. CDR3 sequence (DNA): TGTGCCAGCAGTTACACCGGGAGGGCCTTTAATGAGCAGTTCTTC. Protein: CASSYTGRAFNEQFF.

The chain combines TRBV6-5 with TRBJ1-2, with 8 bases that match TRBD1. The V segment lost 2 bases and the J segment 11 bases; nucleotides outside the gene matches: 13. Germline lookup yields CDR1 MNHEY and CDR2 SVGAGI. The CDR3 totals 15 residues. The CDR3 region is CASSYRDRKFQHYTF. For the CDR3, the DNA is TGTGCCAGCAGTTACCGGGACAGGAAATTCCAACATTACACCTTC.

This clone was observed at least ten times. The J gene is TRBJ2-5, the V gene TRBV5-1; unclear D gene. V gave up 2 bases and J gave up 4 bases, with 9 bases separating them. The CDR3 covers 13 residues. Germline CDR1 and CDR2: SGHRS and YFSETQ. The CDR3 nucleotides are TGCGCCAGCAGCTTCTCAGGCTCAGAGACCCAGTACTTC. Translating gives CASSFSGSETQYF.

J is TRBJ2-3 and V is TRBV10-1; D not certain. This CDR3 region has 14 residues. Deletions cut 4 bases from V and 1 base from J, with 9 bases between. Germline values: CDR1 WNHNN, CDR2 SYGVQD (reference sequence). CDR3 nucleotide sequence: TGCGCCAGCAGTGGGACGATAGGCACAGATACGCAGTATTTT. Protein product: CASSGTIGTDTQYF.

V is TRBV5-1 and J is TRBJ2-1; the D is unclear. The CDR3 length is 16 residues. Trimming pared 0 bases from V and 6 bases from J, leaving 16 bases between. Germline-derived CDR1 and CDR2 are SGHRS and YFSETQ. The CDR3 sequence is CASSLALVDPRNEQFF. In DNA form, the CDR3 reads TGCGCCAGCAGCTTGGCTCTGGTGGATCCCCGCAATGAGCAGTTCTTC.

V is TRBV9 and J is TRBJ1-2, with 12 bases that match TRBD1. The length of the CDR3 is 16 residues. Germline CDR1 and CDR2: SGDLS and YYNGEE. V dropped 0 bases and J dropped 8; count of bases not matched to a gene: 8. CDR3 sequence (DNA): TGTGCCAGCAGCGTAGATCAGGGACAGGGGGCGCAGGGCTACACCTTC. Translating it yields CASSVDQGQGAQGYTF.

The chain joins TRBV5-5 to TRBJ2-2; TRBD2 aligns across 14 bases. V was pared by 4 bases and J by 6 bases, with 8 bases of the junction left unmatched. The CDR3 runs 17 residues. Germline assignment: CDR1 SGHKS and CDR2 YYEKEE (reference sequence). CDR3 in DNA: TGTGCCAGCAGCCCAGGCCGACTAGCGGGAGGGTCCGGGGAGCTGTTTTTT. Translating it yields CASSPGRLAGGSGELFF.

A single count supports this clone. The chain combines TRBV14 with TRBJ1-1; 8 nucleotides match TRBD1. CDR3 length equals 13 residues. The germline V gene has CDR1 SGHDN and CDR2 FVKESK. With V trimmed by 8 bases and J by 6 bases, 8 bases remained unmatched. CDR3 in DNA: TGTGCCAGCGGATTACAGGGGGGAGCTGAAGCTTTCTTT. This encodes CASGLQGGAEAFF.

The rearrangement uses TRBV27 and TRBJ2-3; D possibly corresponds to TRBD1 (7 bases). With 5 bases removed from V and 7 bases from J, the gap between germline ends came to 25 bases. The CDR3 runs 17 residues. Germline CDR1 is MNHEY and CDR2 is SMNVEV (reference sequence). The CDR3 DNA is TGTGCCAGCAGTGCCAGGGGGGCCTATAACCTTAGATATACGCAGTATTTT. It is translated as CASSARGAYNLRYTQYF.

V and J are TRBV6-1 and TRBJ2-3; tentatively, D is TRBD2 (5 bases). The CDR3 covers 15 residues. Germline CDR1 MNHNS, CDR2 SASEGT. V was clipped by 6 bases and J by 6 bases, with 19 bases between them. Here the CDR3 reads CASRSGAAAGDTQYF. DNA of the CDR3: TGTGCCAGCAGGTCAGGAGCAGCGGCTGGTGATACGCAGTATTTT.

A single count supports this clone. J is TRBJ2-1 and V is TRBV28, with 7 positions matching TRBD2. Germline V gives CDR1 MDHEN, CDR2 SYDVKM. The ends lost 5 bases at V and 6 bases at J; junction bases unmatched: 7. The CDR3 extends over 14 amino acids. The CDR3 is CASSDRGSRNEQFF. In DNA, the CDR3 is TGTGCCAGCAGTGACCGCGGGAGCCGCAATGAGCAGTTCTTC.

The chain is built from TRBV5-1 and TRBJ2-3; D remains ambiguous. CDR1 SGHRS and CDR2 YFSETQ come from the germline V gene. V was pared by 0 bases and J by 2 bases, with 13 bases between. The CDR3 extends over 16 amino acids. The CDR3 sequence: CASSLGPGPITDTQYF. The CDR3 DNA follows: TGCGCCAGCAGCTTGGGACCAGGACCGATCACAGATACGCAGTATTTT. The entire variable domain, with the rest obtained from reference TRBV5-1 and TRBJ2-3, is as follows: KAGVTQTPRYLIKTRGQQVTLSCSPISGHRSVSWYQQTPGQGLQFLFEYFSETQRNKGNFPGRFSGRQFSNSRSEMNVSTLELGDSALYLCASSLGPGPITDTQYFGPGTRLTVL.

This clone was seen just once. The chain links TRBV6-6 to TRBJ1-1; 12 bases line up with TRBD1. Germline CDR1 and CDR2: MNHNY and SVGAGI (reference sequence). The trim removed 6 bases at V and 4 bases at J, leaving 9 bases unmatched. This CDR3 spans 16 amino acids. CDR3 region: CASRPGQGAGGTEAFF. The CDR3 DNA follows: TGTGCCAGCAGGCCGGGACAGGGGGCAGGGGGCACTGAAGCTTTCTTT.

DNA of the CDR3: TGTGCCAGCAGTTACTCGAGGGCTAGAACCTACGAGCAGTACTTC. Translating it yields CASSYSRARTYEQYF. This chain uses TRBV6-6 with TRBJ2-7; the D gene is possibly TRBD2 (5 bases). Germline lookup yields CDR1 MNHNY and CDR2 SVGAGI (reference sequence). Trimming removed 0 bases from V and 2 bases from J, with 11 bases in between. This CDR3 comprises 15 residues.

This chain links TRBV9 with TRBJ2-1; TRBD2 agrees at 8 bases. CDR3 size: 16 residues. In germline, CDR1 is SGDLS, CDR2 YYNGEE. The V and J ends lost 4 bases and 0 bases, in that order; junction bases with no gene match: 6. The CDR3 sequence is CASSFSGVSSYNEQFF. CDR3 sequence (DNA): TGTGCCAGCAGCTTTAGCGGGGTCAGCTCCTACAATGAGCAGTTCTTC.

The chain employs TRBV7-9 and TRBJ2-3, with a weak D call TRBD2 (6 bases). The CDR3 has 14 amino acids. V was pared by 5 bases and J by 8 bases, with 17 bases between. Germline V CDR1 and CDR2: SEHNR, FQNEAQ (reference sequence). The CDR3 reads CASSKSNLGGTQYF. Written as DNA, the CDR3 is TGTGCCAGCAGCAAATCTAACCTGGGGGGTACGCAGTATTTT.

The chain couples TRBV19 to TRBJ2-3; TRBD1 might be the D (5 bases). Trimming stripped 6 bases from V and 5 bases from J, with 9 bases between. Germline values: CDR1 LNHDA, CDR2 SQIVND (reference sequence). This CDR3 contains 12 residues. CDR3 sequence: CASRQAGDTQYF. Here the CDR3 DNA reads TGTGCCAGTAGACAGGCTGGAGATACGCAGTATTTT.